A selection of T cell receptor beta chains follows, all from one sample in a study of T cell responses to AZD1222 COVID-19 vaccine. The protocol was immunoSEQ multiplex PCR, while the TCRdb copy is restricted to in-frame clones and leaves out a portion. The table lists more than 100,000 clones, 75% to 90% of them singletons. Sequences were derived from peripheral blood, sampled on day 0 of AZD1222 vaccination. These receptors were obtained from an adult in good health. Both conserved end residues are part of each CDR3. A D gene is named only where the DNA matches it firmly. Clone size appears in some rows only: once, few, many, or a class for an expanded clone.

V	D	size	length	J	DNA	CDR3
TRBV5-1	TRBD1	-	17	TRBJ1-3	TGCGCCAGCAGCTTGGGTGGGACAGTCAGCTCTGGAAACACCATATATTTT	CASSLGGTVSSGNTIYF
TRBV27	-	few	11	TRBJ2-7	TGTGCCAGCAGTTGGTATGGCGAGCAGTACTTC	CASSWYGEQYF
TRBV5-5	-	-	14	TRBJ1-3	TGTGCCAGCTTAGGGGCAAGCTCTGGAAACACCATATATTTT	CASLGASSGNTIYF
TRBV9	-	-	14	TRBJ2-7	TGTGCCAGCAGCGTACGCCAGTTCCCCTACGAGCAGTACTTC	CASSVRQFPYEQYF
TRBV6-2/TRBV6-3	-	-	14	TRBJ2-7	TGTGCCAGCACCCCCCGGGGAGGGGGGTACGAGCAGTACTTC	CASTPRGGGYEQYF
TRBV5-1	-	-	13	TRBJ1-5	TGCGCCAGCAGCGAATCCGGCAATCAGCCCCAGCATTTT	CASSESGNQPQHF
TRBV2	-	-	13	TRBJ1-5	TGTGCCATCTCCCGGGACAGCAATCAGCCCCAGCATTTT	CAISRDSNQPQHF
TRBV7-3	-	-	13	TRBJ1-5	TGTGCCAGCAGCTTATCTCTCTTTGAGCCCCAGCATTTT	CASSLSLFEPQHF
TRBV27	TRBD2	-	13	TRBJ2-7	TGTGCCAGGAGACTAGCGGGACTCCTCGAGCAGTACTTC	CARRLAGLLEQYF
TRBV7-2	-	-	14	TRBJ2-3	TGTGCCAGCAGCGGATCCACTAGCTTGGATACGCAGTATTTT	CASSGSTSLDTQYF